Below, 22 T cell receptor beta chains from the same sample are listed, as sequenced in a study of patients and donors after allogeneic stem cell transplantation (dated by TCRdb to about 2020). Receptor libraries were prepared by RT-PCR. Sequencing relied on a NextSeq 550. TCRdb reanalyzed the raw reads on its own, using fastp at Q25 for trimming and MiXCR for clone calling, and kept in-frame beta chains. Each record represents a unique CDR3 protein, reported with the most common genes and DNA among its rows. For this sample the table gives about 110,000 distinct CDR3 sequences, of which approximately 40% were detected only once. More than 25% of the sample goes to the ten largest clones. Material: blood, either unsorted or a sorted T cell fraction (not recorded which). These receptor sequences come from a human donor who was either an allogeneic HSCT recipient or a stem cell or donor lymphocyte infusion donor (not recorded which). It is not recorded whose cells these are; they may come from a transplant donor.

This chain connects TRBV7-7 to TRBJ2-1; weak D call: TRBD2 (5 bases). This CDR3 comprises 14 residues. The germline gives CDR1 SSHAT, CDR2 FNYEAQ (reference sequence). Trimming shortened V by 5 bases and J by 9 bases, and 17 bases separated the two germline ends. The CDR3: CASSPGSPRGEQFF. The CDR3 DNA reads TGTGCCAGCAGCCCCGGATCGCCACGGGGTGAGCAGTTCTTC.

The chain joins TRBV11-3 to TRBJ2-1, with TRBD1 identical over 8 bases. Germline V gene lookup returns CDR1 SGHNT and CDR2 YENEEA. J gave up 5 bases and V 5 bases, and 8 bases lay outside the gene matches. This CDR3 comprises 15 residues. The CDR3 here is CASSRAWTGNNEQFF. Written as DNA, the CDR3 is TGTGCCAGCAGCCGAGCCTGGACAGGGAACAATGAGCAGTTCTTC.

Only one count was recorded for this clonotype. This rearrangement joins TRBV20-1 to TRBJ2-1, with D perhaps given as TRBD1 or TRBD2 (6 bases each). V lost 5 bases to trimming and J lost 2 bases, with 16 bases between them. Germline lookup yields CDR1 DFQATT and CDR2 SNEGSKA (reference sequence). CDR3 length: 15 residues. The CDR3 region has the DNA TGCAGTGCTGAACCAGGGGACTTGGCCTACAATGAGCAGTTCTTC. Its protein is CSAEPGDLAYNEQFF.

This clonotype has only a few counts. This may be a read error: a much more frequent sequence differs by one nucleotide. The rearrangement uses TRBV7-6 and TRBJ1-1, with D unresolved. Germline loops: CDR1 SGHVS, CDR2 FNYEAQ. This CDR3 is built from 13 residues. The ends were cut back, 0 bases at V and 1 base at J, with 3 bases in the middle. In nucleotides, the CDR3 is TGTGCCAGCAGCTTAGCAGCGAACACTGAAGCTTTCTTT. This sequence encodes CASSLAANTEAFF.

CDR3 sequence: CATSDWRRGETQYF. In nucleotides, the CDR3 is TGTGCCACCAGTGACTGGCGGCGGGGAGAGACCCAGTACTTC. The chain carries TRBV24-1 and TRBJ2-5, with a weak D call TRBD2 (6 bases). Between the trimmed V and J ends, which lost 4 bases and 4 bases, there was a span of 12 bases. The CDR3 is made up of 14 amino acids. The germline CDR1 and CDR2 sequences are KGHDR and SFDVKD.

This clonotype came up a few times. The rearrangement links TRBV15 to TRBJ1-2; tentatively, D is TRBD1 (6 bases). The CDR3 is 16 residues long. Trimming removed 4 bases from V and 2 bases from J, with 17 bases in between. Germline assignment: CDR1 LNHNV and CDR2 YYDKDF (reference sequence). CDR3 sequence reads: CATSTGDNTKNYGYTF. The CDR3 nucleotides read TGTGCCACCAGCACGGGGGACAACACAAAGAACTATGGCTACACCTTC.

In its sample, this clonotype was seen many times. The rearrangement joins TRBV6-6 to TRBJ2-7, with 9 nucleotides matching TRBD2. The CDR3 has 14 residues. Unmatched junction bases numbered 7, after V lost 4 bases and J lost 6 bases. Germline CDR1 is MNHNY and CDR2 is SVGAGI (reference sequence). CDR3 residues: CASSSGTSLVEQYF. In nucleotides, the CDR3 is TGTGCCAGCAGTTCCGGGACTAGCCTGGTCGAGCAGTACTTC.

V and J are TRBV29-1 and TRBJ2-5, with TRBD1 identical over 10 bases. The CDR3 has 13 residues. Germline CDR1 SQVTM, CDR2 ANQGSEA. With 6 bases clipped from V and 7 bases from J, the junction kept 8 bases outside the gene matches. CDR3: CSVDRGNPGTQYF. In DNA, the CDR3 is TGCAGCGTGGACAGGGGGAATCCAGGGACCCAGTACTTC.

The chain couples TRBV6-6 to TRBJ2-5; 9 nucleotides agree with TRBD2. The CDR3 contains 15 residues. Germline CDR1 reads MNHNY; CDR2 reads SVGAGI (reference sequence). Losses at the gene ends were 0 bases for V and 3 bases for J; bases not matched to a gene: 2. CDR3 amino acids: CASSYSPSGEETQYF. The CDR3 nucleotides are TGTGCCAGCAGTTACTCGCCTAGCGGGGAAGAGACCCAGTACTTC.

This chain connects TRBV5-5 to TRBJ2-1; TRBD2 is a possible D gene (6 bases). Germline-derived CDR1 and CDR2 are SGHKS and YYEKEE (reference sequence). V was trimmed by 4 bases and J by 4 bases, leaving 12 bases between them. This CDR3 has 14 amino acids. As DNA, the CDR3 is TGTGCCAGCAGCAGGGGAGGCCCTTACAATGAGCAGTTCTTC. This encodes CASSRGGPYNEQFF.

In this sample, this clonotype turned up a few times. The rearrangement links TRBV7-9 to TRBJ2-7; the D gene could be TRBD1 or TRBD2 (5 bases each). CDR1 and CDR2 (germline): SEHNR, FQNEAQ (reference sequence). V was shortened by 3 bases and J by 4 bases, with 16 bases between the two germline ends. CDR3 length: 15 amino acids. The CDR3 loop reads CASSFTGALGYEQYF. The CDR3 nucleotides are TGTGCCAGCAGCTTCACCGGGGCCCTCGGGTACGAGCAGTACTTC.

This clonotype has a handful of counts. The chain employs TRBV29-1 and TRBJ1-1; D is ambiguous. The CDR3 spans 12 residues. V lost 1 base and J lost 3, with 6 bases in between. Germline assignment: CDR1 SQVTM and CDR2 ANQGSEA. CDR3 protein: CSVEAADTEAFF. CDR3 coding DNA: TGCAGCGTTGAAGCGGCGGACACTGAAGCTTTCTTT.

The chain couples TRBV7-2 to TRBJ1-1, with a possible D match to TRBD1 (5 bases). The germline gives CDR1 SGHTA, CDR2 FQGNSA. Between the trimmed V and J ends, which lost 1 base and 0 bases, there was a span of 12 bases. There are 16 residues in the CDR3. CDR3 coding DNA: TGTGCCAGCAGCTTAGATAGACAGCCGATGAACACTGAAGCTTTCTTT. It encodes CASSLDRQPMNTEAFF.

CDR3 amino acids: CASTQYAGLTYEQYF. The CDR3 DNA reads TGTGCCAGCACTCAGTACGCGGGGCTAACTTACGAGCAGTACTTC. The V and J genes are TRBV28 and TRBJ2-7, with a possible D match to TRBD2 (6 bases). Germline values: CDR1 MDHEN, CDR2 SYDVKM. The CDR3 loop spans 15 amino acids. Trimming shortened V by 7 bases and J by 4 bases, and 20 bases separated the two germline ends.

The chain joins TRBV6-5 to TRBJ2-1; no definite D call. Germline V gene data show CDR1 as MNHEY and CDR2 as SVGAGI. V was clipped by 8 bases and J by 0 bases, with 14 bases between them. The length of the CDR3 is 15 residues. CDR3 residues: CASRAGKSSYNEQFF. In DNA form, the CDR3 reads TGTGCCAGCCGTGCTGGCAAGAGCTCCTACAATGAGCAGTTCTTC.

The chain uses TRBV5-1 and TRBJ1-3; D not resolved. Germline V gene data show CDR1 as SGHRS and CDR2 as YFSETQ. Between the trimmed V and J ends, which lost 0 bases and 4 bases, there was a span of 8 bases. CDR3 length: 14 amino acids. CDR3: CASSLGAVGNTIYF. CDR3 DNA sequence: TGCGCCAGCAGCTTGGGGGCAGTAGGAAACACCATATATTTT.

This chain connects TRBV12-3 or TRBV12-4 to TRBJ1-4; D may be TRBD1 (5 bases). This CDR3 comprises 14 residues. Trimming left V 1 base short and J 5 bases short, with 8 bases between. CDR3 nucleotides: TGTGCCAGCAGTTTAGGGACAAGGAATGAAAAACTGTTTTTT. It specifies CASSLGTRNEKLFF.

V and J are TRBV12-3 or TRBV12-4 and TRBJ1-4; D call uncertain. The CDR3 covers 14 residues. V was trimmed by 7 bases and J by 5 bases, leaving 14 bases between them. In DNA form, the CDR3 reads TGTGCCAGCACCCCGTATCTGAACAATGAAAAACTGTTTTTT. As protein: CASTPYLNNEKLFF.

V gene TRBV27 combines with J gene TRBJ2-1, with 13 bases that match TRBD2. The V segment lost 5 bases and the J segment 3 bases; nucleotides outside the gene matches: 7. The CDR3 loop spans 17 amino acids. CDR1 and CDR2 from the germline V gene are MNHEY and SMNVEV (reference sequence). The CDR3 here is CASSPRLAGGLYNEQFF. CDR3 in DNA: TGTGCCAGCAGTCCCCGACTAGCGGGAGGCCTCTACAATGAGCAGTTCTTC.

The rearrangement uses TRBV5-1 and TRBJ1-1; no clear D gene. There are 15 residues in the CDR3. V was shortened by 0 bases and J by 1 base, with 10 bases between the two germline ends. In germline, CDR1 is SGHRS, CDR2 YFSETQ. The CDR3: CASSLANRRNTEAFF. The CDR3 DNA follows: TGCGCCAGCAGCTTGGCCAACAGAAGGAACACTGAAGCTTTCTTT.

V and J are TRBV6-6 and TRBJ1-4; the D gene is possibly TRBD1 (6 bases). V was cut by 6 bases and J by 5 bases, with 13 bases left in between. CDR1 is MNHNY, CDR2 SVGAGI, per germline (reference sequence). CDR3 length: 14 amino acids. This CDR3 is CASSQDSRNEKLFF. In DNA form, the CDR3 reads TGTGCCAGCAGCCAGGACAGTAGGAATGAAAAACTGTTTTTT.

This clonotype came up once. V is TRBV6-2 or TRBV6-3 and J is TRBJ2-5; no clear D gene. Germline-derived CDR1 and CDR2 are MNHEY and SVGEGT. The CDR3 covers 14 residues. Trimming stripped 7 bases from V and 3 bases from J, with 15 bases between. CDR3 DNA sequence: TGTGCCAGCACCGCAATCGACCGAGAAGAGACCCAGTACTTC. This translates into CASTAIDREETQYF.